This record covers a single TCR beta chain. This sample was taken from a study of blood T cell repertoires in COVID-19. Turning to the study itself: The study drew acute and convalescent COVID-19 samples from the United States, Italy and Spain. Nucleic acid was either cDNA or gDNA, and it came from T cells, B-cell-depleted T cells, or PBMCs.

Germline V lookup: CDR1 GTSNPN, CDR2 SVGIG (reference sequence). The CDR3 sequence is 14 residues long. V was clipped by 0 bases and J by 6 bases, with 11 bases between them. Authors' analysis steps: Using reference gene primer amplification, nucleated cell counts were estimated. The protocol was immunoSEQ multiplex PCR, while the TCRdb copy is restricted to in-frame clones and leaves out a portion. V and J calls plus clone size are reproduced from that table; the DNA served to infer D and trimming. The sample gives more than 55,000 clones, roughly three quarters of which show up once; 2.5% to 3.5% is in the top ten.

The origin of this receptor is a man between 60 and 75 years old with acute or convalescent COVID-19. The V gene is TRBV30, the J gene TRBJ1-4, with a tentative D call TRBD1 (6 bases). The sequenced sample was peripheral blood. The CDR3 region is CAWSVGGGDEKLFF. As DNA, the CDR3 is TGTGCCTGGAGTGTGGGAGGGGGGGATGAAAAACTGTTTTTT.